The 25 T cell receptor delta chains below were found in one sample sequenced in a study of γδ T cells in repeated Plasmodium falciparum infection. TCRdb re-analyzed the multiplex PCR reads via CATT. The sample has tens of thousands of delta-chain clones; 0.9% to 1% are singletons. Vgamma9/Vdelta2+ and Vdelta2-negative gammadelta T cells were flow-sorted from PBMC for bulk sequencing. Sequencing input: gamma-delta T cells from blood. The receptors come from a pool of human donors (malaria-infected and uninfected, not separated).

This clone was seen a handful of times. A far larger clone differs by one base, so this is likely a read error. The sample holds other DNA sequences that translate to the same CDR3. The CDR3 sequence is CACDWVLGDTTWDTRQMFF. CDR3 coding DNA: TGCGCCTGTGACTGGGTACTGGGGGATACCACCTGGGACACCCGACAGATGTTTTTC. The rearrangement links TRDV2 to TRDJ3; 12 bases map to TRDD3. Because TCRdb records no J gene, it was assigned here through a match of the DNA to germline. Germline V CDR1 and CDR2: GEAIGNYY, EKD. This CDR3 region has 19 residues.

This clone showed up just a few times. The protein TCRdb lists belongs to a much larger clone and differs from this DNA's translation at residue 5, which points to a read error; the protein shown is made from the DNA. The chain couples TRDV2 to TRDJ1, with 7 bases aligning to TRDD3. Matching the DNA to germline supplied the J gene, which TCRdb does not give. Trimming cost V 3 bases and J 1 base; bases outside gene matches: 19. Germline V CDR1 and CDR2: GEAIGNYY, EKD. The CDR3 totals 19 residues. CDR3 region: CACDAGSIVGDAPTDKLIF. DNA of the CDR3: TGTGCCTGTGACGCCGGCTCCATCGTGGGGGACGCTCCCACCGATAAACTCATCTTT.

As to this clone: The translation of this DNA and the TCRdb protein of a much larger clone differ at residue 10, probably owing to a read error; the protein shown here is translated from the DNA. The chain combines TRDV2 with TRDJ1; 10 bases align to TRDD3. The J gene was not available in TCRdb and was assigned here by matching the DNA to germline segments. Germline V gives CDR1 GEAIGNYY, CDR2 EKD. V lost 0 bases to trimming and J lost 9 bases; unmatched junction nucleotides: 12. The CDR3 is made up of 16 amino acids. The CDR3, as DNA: TGTGCCTGTGACACCGGCGGGGGATACGCCGGGGGGCAACTCATCTTT. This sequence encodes CACDTGGGYAGGQLIF.

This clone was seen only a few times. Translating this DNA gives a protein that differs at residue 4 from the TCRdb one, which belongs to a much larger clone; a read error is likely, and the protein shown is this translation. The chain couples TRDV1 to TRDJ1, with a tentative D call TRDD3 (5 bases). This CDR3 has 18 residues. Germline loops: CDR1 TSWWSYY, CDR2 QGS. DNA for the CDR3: TGTGCTCTTAGGGAACTAGCTATCCCCCGGGGACCCACCGATAAACTCATCTTT. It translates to CALRELAIPRGPTDKLIF.

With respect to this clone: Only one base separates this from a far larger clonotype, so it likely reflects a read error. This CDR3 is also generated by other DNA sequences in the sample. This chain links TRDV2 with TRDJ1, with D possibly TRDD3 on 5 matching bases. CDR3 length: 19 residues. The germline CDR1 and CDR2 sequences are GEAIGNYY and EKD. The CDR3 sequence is CACDTVRGNQGTYTDKLIF. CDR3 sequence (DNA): TGTGCCTGCGACACCGTTCGCGGGAATCAGGGGACGTACACCGATAAACTCATCTTT.

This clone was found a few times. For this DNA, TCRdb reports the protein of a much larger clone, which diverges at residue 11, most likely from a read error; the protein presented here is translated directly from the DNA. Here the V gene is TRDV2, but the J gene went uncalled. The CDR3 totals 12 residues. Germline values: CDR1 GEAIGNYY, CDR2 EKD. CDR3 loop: CACDTGRSALTF. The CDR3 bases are TGTGCCTGTGACACCGGACGTTCGGCTCTCACCTTT.

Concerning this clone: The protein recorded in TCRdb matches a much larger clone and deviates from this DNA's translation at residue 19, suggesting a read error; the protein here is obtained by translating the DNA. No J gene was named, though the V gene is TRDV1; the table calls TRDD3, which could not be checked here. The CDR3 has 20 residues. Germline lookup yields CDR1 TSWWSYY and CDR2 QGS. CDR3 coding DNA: TGTGCTCTTGGGGAAGTGTCCTACGGGGTGGGGGAGCAATACACCGATAAACTCACCTTT. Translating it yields CALGEVSYGVGEQYTDKLTF.

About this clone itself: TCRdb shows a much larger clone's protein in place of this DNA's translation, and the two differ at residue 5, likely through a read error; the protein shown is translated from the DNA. DNA of the CDR3: TGTGCCTGTGACAAGTGGGGAAACACCGATAAACTCATCTTT. Translated, it gives CACDKWGNTDKLIF. The rearrangement joins TRDV2 to TRDJ1; TRDD3 might be the D (5 bases). TCRdb supplies no J gene; here it was assigned by aligning the nucleotide sequence to germline. V dropped 2 bases and J dropped 0 bases, with 9 bases sitting between them. The CDR3 sequence is 14 residues long. Germline CDR1 reads GEAIGNYY; CDR2 reads EKD.

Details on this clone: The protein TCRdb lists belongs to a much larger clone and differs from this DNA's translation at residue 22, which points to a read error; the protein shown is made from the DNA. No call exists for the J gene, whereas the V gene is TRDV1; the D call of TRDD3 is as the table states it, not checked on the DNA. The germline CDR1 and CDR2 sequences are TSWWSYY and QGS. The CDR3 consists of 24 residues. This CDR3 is CALGARLPTNKLGDTEVRSDKHIF. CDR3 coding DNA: TGTGCTCTTGGGGCCCGCCTTCCTACCAATAAACTGGGGGATACGGAGGTCAGATCCGATAAACACATCTTT.

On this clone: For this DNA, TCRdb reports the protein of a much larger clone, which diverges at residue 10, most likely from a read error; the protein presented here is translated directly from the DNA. The chain's CDR3 is CALGGWPPIGHYTDKLIF. CDR3 in DNA: TGTGCTCTTGGGGGCTGGCCTCCGATTGGGCACTACACCGATAAACTCATCTTT. The chain couples TRDV1 to TRDJ1; no firm D call. Because TCRdb records no J gene, it was assigned here through a match of the DNA to germline. Germline loops: CDR1 TSWWSYY, CDR2 QGS. Trimming stripped 4 bases from V and 0 bases from J, with 21 bases between. The CDR3 has 18 residues.

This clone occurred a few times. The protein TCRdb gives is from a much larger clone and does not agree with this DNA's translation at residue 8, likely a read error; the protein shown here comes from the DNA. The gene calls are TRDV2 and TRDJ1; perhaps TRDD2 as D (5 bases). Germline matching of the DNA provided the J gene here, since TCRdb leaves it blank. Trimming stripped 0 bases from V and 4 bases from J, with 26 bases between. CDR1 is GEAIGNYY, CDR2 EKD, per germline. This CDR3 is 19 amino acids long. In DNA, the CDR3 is TGTGCCTGTGACACCGTCGCCGTGACCCCTAACACCTCCTACGATAAACTCATCTTT. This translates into CACDTVAVTPNTSYDKLIF.

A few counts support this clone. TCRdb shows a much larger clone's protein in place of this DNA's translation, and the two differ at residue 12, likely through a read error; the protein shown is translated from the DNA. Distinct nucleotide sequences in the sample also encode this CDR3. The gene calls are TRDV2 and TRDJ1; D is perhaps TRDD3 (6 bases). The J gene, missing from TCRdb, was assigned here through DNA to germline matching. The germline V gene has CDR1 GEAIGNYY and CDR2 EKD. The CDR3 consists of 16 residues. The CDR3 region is CACDRLGYLNTEKLIF. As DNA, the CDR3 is TGTGCCTGTGACCGCCTAGGATACCTTAACACCGAAAAACTCATCTTT.

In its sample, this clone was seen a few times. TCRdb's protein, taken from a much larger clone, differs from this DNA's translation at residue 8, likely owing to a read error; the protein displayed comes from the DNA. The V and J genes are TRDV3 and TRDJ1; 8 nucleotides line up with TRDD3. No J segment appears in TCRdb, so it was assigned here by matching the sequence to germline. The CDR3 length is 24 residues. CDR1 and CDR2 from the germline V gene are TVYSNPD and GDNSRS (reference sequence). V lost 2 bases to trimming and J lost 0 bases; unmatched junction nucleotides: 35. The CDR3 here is CAFSVQDRGIYHSATVFYTDKLIF. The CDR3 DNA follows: TGTGCCTTTTCAGTTCAAGACCGGGGGATATACCACTCCGCTACAGTATTCTACACCGATAAACTCATCTTT.

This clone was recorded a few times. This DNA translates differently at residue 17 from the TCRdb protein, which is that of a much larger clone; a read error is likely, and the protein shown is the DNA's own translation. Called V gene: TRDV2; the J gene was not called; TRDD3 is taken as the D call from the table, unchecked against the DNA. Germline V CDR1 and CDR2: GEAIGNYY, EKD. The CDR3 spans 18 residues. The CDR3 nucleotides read TGTGCCTGTGACCCGGTACTGGGGGATACTACTTACACCGATAAACTCACCTTT. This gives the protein CACDPVLGDTTYTDKLTF.

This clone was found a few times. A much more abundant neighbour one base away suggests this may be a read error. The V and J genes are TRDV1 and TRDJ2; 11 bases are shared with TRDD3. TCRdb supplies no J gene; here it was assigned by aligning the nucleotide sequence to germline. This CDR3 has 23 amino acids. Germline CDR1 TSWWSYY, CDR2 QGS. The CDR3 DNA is TGTGCTCTTGGGGAAAATCCGCCCCTTCCCCCGGTATCTGGGGGATACCGAGCAGCACGACTCTTCTTT. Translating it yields CALGENPPLPPVSGGYRAARLFF.

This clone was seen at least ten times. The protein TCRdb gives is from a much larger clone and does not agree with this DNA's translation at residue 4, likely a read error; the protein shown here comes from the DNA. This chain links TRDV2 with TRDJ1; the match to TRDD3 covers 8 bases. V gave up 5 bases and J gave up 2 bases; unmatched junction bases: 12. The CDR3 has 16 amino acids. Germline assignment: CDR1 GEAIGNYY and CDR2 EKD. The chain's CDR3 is CACGSVLGGGTDKLIF. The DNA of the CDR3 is TGTGCCTGTGGCTCCGTACTGGGGGGAGGAACCGATAAACTCATCTTT.

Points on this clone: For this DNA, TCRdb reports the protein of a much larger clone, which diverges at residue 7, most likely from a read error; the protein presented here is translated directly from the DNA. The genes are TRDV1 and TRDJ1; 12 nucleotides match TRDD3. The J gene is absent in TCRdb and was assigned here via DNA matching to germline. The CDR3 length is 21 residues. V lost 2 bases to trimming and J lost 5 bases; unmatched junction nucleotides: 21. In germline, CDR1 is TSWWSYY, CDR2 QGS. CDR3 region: CALGEFAAVLGDTVVMDKLIF. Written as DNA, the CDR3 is TGTGCTCTTGGGGAATTCGCGGCGGTACTGGGGGATACTGTCGTCATGGATAAACTCATCTTT.

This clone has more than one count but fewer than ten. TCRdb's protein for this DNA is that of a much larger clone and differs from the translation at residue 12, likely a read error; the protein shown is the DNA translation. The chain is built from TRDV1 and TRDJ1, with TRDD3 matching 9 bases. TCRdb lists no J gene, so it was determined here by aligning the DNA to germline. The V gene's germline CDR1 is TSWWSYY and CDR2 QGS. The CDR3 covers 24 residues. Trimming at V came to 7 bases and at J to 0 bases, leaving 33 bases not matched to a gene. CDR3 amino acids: CALVPAGGYWGTHPAGPYTDKLIF. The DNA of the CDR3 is TGTGCTCTTGTTCCCGCCGGGGGTTACTGGGGGACCCATCCGGCCGGGCCGTACACCGATAAACTCATCTTT.

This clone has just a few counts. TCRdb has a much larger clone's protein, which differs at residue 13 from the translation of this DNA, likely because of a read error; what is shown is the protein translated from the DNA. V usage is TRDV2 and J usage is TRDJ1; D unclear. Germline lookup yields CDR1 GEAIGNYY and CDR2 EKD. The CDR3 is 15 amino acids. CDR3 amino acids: CACDTVTVNTDKRIF. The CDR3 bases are TGTGCCTGTGACACCGTTACAGTGAACACCGATAAACGCATCTTT.

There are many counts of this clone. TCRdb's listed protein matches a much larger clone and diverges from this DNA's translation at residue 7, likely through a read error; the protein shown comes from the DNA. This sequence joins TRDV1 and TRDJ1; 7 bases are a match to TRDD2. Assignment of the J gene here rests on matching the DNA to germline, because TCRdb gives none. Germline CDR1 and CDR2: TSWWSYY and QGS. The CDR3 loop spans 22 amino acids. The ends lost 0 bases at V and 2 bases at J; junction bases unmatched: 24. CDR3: CALGELSCIIKAFLIGTDKLIF. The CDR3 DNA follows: TGTGCTCTTGGGGAACTCAGCTGCATCATAAAGGCCTTCCTTATAGGAACCGATAAACTCATCTTT.

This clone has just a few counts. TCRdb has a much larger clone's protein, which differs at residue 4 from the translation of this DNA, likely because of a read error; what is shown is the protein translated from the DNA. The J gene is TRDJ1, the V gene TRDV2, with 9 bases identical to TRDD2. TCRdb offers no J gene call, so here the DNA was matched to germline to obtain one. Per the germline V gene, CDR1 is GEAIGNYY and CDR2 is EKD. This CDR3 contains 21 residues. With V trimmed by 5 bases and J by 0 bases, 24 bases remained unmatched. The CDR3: CACGPSYVSGGRQHDTDKLIF. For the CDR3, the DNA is TGTGCCTGTGGCCCTTCCTACGTAAGTGGGGGCCGTCAACATGACACCGATAAACTCATCTTT.

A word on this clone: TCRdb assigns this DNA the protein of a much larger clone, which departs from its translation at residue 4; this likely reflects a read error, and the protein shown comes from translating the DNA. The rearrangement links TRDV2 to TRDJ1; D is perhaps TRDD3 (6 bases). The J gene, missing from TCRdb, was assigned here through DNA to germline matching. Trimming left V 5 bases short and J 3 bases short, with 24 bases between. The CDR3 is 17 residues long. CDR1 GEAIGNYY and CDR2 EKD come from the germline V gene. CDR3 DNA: TGTGCCTGTGGCACGGGGTCCGGGGGACCTACGGCCGATAAACTCATCTTT. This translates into CACGTGSGGPTADKLIF.

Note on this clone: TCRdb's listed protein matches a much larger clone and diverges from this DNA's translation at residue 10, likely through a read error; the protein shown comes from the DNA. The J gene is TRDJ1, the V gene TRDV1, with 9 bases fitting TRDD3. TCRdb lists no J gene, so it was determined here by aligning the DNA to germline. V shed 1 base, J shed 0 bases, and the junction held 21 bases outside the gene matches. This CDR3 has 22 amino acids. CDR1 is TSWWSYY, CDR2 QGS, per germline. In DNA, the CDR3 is TGTGCTCTTGGGGAACGTTTAATCCTATGTCTTCTGGGGGATGAGTACACCGATAAACTCATCTTT. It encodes CALGERLILCLLGDEYTDKLIF.

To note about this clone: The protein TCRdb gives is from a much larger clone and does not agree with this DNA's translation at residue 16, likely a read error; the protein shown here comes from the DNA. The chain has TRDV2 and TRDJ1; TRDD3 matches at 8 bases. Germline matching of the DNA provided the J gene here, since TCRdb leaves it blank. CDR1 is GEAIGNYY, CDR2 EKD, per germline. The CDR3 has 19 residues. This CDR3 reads CACDTINWGPPLYTDRLIF. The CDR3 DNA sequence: TGTGCCTGTGACACTATCAACTGGGGGCCTCCCCTGTACACCGATAGACTCATCTTT.

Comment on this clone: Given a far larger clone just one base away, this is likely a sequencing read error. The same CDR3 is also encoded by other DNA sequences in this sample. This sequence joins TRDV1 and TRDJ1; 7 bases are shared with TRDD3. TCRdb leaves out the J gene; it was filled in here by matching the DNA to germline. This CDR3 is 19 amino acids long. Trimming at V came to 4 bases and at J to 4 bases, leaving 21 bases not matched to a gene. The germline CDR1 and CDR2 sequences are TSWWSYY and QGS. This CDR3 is CALGGTAVAVLGRGDKLIF. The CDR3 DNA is TGTGCTCTTGGGGGGACTGCAGTAGCTGTACTGGGGCGGGGCGATAAACTCATCTTT.